The 11 T cell receptor beta chains given below trace back to one sample, sequenced in a study of T cells expressing NK-cell markers. TCRdb re-called the 5' RACE reads and gives one entry per CDR3 protein, without DNA. Its clone listing holds about 410,000 distinct CDR3 sequences. The sample comprised blood T cells: a sorted CD56 or NKG2C T cell subset, CD4+ or CD8+ T cells, or bulk PBMC T cells (not recorded which). The receptors were gathered from a woman between 45 and 65 years old in good health.

The CDR3 sequence: CSVPGQGVTDTQYF. The genes are TRBV29-1 and TRBJ2-3; no DNA is available, so the TRBD1 call from TCRdb remains unchecked. The CDR3 extends over 14 amino acids. Germline V gene lookup returns CDR1 SQVTM and CDR2 ANQGSEA.

The chain couples TRBV12-3 or TRBV12-4 to TRBJ1-1; TCRdb designates TRBD1, a call that cannot be tested without DNA. There are 16 residues in the CDR3. CDR3 residues: CASSLLPGQGNTEAFF.

The V call is TRBV12-3 or TRBV12-4, the J call TRBJ2-2; TCRdb names TRBD2, which stays unverified in the absence of DNA. This CDR3 has 17 residues. The CDR3 region is CASSALGLAGNTGELFF.

This chain links TRBV5-1 with TRBJ2-1; there is no DNA to check the TCRdb D call of TRBD2. Germline loops: CDR1 SGHRS, CDR2 YFSETQ. The CDR3 consists of 12 residues. CDR3 amino acids: CASSLVAYEQFF.

The CDR3 protein is CASTERTSGGLGTGELFF. This chain joins TRBV6-1 and TRBJ2-2; no DNA is available, so the TRBD2 call from TCRdb remains unchecked. This CDR3 comprises 18 residues. CDR1 is MNHNS and CDR2 is SASEGT in the germline V gene.

J is TRBJ2-1 and V is TRBV20-1; TCRdb selects TRBD1, and the lack of DNA leaves this call unchecked. Per the germline V gene, CDR1 is DFQATT and CDR2 is SNEGSKA (reference sequence). There are 16 residues in the CDR3. The CDR3 reads CSAREWGGTGVNEQFF.

This chain joins TRBV24-1 and TRBJ2-1; there is no DNA to check the TCRdb D call of TRBD2. The germline V gene has CDR1 KGHDR and CDR2 SFDVKD. The CDR3 is made up of 16 amino acids. The CDR3 reads CATSDQGLGKNNEQFF.

The J gene is TRBJ1-4, the V gene TRBV4-1; the D call from TCRdb, TRBD1, cannot be confirmed without DNA. Germline CDR1 is MGHRA and CDR2 is YSYEKL. The length of the CDR3 is 15 residues. CDR3: CASSQGVRGEEKLFF.

The V gene is TRBV9, the J gene TRBJ1-1; TCRdb lists TRBD1, though no DNA is available to test this call. The CDR3 totals 14 residues. Germline values: CDR1 SGDLS, CDR2 YYNGEE. CDR3 protein: CASSGGGARTEAFF. Based on the CDR3 plus reference TRBV9 and TRBJ1-1, the full variable domain is DSGVTQTPKHLITATGQRVTLRCSPRSGDLSVYWYQQSLDQGLQFLIQYYNGEERAKGNILERFSAQQFPDLHSELNLSSLELGDSALYFCASSGGGARTEAFFGQGTRLTVV.

The chain employs TRBV6-5 and TRBJ2-5; without DNA, the TCRdb call of TRBD2 cannot be checked. CDR3 length equals 16 residues. Germline lookup yields CDR1 MNHEY and CDR2 SVGAGI. CDR3 protein: CASSYWREGSEETQYF.

V and J are TRBV3-1 and TRBJ2-1; as DNA is missing, the TRBD2 call by TCRdb cannot be tested. Germline V gives CDR1 LGHDT, CDR2 YNNKEL (reference sequence). The CDR3 loop spans 16 amino acids. The CDR3 region is CASSPGLAGGLGEQFF.